The clone carrying this T cell receptor (beta chain) was seen many times. Its specificity is unknown. The CDR3 runs to 17 residues. The junction had 10 bases not matched to a gene; V was cut back by 5 bases and J by 4 bases. This sample is part of a study of regulatory T cells in long-lasting Graves disease. The study, taken as a whole, reports: Researchers examined only peripheral blood and not thyroid tissue. Persistent Graves' patients showed a TCR diversity that was lower than that of newly diagnosed ones.

Time point meaning: newly diagnosed GD, antithyroid drugs for less than 3 months. The TCR library was made from RNA that had been extracted from PBMCs in TRIzol. Relying on iRepertoire HTBI primers and Arm-PCR of CDR3 regions, the team built TCR beta libraries. TCRdb redid the calling of the multiplex PCR reads with MiXCR, one entry per CDR3 protein. The profile shows around 420,000 distinct CDR3 sequences, about 15% of them singletons. In addition, the sample was reused for a study of T cells in Graves' hyperthyroidism and ophthalmopathy. This second study says: HTBI primers drove first-round RT-PCR of the TCR CDR3. Most clonotypes expanded in thyroid above 0.001 were likewise present in blood.

Sequenced here: peripheral blood mononuclear cells (PBMCs), sampled at new diagnosis, from a patient treated with antithyroid drugs. The rearrangement links TRBV12-3 or TRBV12-4 to TRBJ2-1, with 11 bases identical to TRBD2. This receptor was identified in a woman in her thirties or forties with Graves disease. CDR3 region: CASSRRRSSGRYNEQFF. In DNA form, the CDR3 reads TGTGCCAGCAGTCGGCGCCGTTCTAGCGGGAGGTACAATGAGCAGTTCTTC.